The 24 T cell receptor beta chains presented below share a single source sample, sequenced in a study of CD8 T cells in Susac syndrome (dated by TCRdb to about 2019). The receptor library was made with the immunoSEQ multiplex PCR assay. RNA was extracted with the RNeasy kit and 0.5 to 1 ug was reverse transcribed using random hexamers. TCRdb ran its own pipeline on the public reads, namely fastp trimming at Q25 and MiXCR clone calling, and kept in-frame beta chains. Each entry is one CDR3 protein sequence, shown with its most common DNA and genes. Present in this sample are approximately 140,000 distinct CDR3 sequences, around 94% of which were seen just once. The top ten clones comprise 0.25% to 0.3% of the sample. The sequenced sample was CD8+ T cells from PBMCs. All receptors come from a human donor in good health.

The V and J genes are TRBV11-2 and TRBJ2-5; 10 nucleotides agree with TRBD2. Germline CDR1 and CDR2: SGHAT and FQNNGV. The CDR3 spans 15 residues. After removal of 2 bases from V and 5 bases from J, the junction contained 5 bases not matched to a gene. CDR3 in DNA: TGTGCCAGCAGCTTACTAGCGGGGGAAGTGGAGACCCAGTACTTC. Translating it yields CASSLLAGEVETQYF.

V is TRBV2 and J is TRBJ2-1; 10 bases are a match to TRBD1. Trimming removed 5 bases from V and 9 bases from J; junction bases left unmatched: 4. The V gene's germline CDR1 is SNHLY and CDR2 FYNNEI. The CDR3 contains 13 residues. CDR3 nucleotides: TGTGCCAGCAGTAGGACAGGGGGTGGTGAGCAGTTCTTC. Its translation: CASSRTGGGEQFF.

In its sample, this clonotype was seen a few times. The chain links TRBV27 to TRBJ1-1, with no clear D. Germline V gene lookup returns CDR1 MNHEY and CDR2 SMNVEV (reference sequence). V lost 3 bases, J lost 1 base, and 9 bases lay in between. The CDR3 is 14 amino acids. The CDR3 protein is CASSLGTTNTEAFF. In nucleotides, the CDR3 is TGTGCCAGCAGTTTGGGCACAACGAACACTGAAGCTTTCTTT.

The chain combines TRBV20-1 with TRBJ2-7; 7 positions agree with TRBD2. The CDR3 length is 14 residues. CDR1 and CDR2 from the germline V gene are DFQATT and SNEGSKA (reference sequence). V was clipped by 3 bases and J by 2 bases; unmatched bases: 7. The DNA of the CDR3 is TGCAGTGCTAGGCCCCTCGCGGGAGCCTACGAGCAGTACTTC. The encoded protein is CSARPLAGAYEQYF.

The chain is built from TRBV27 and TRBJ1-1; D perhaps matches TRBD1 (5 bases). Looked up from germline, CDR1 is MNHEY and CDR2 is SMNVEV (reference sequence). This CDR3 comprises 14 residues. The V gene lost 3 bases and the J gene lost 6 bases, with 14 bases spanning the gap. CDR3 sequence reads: CASSLGSGFAEAFF. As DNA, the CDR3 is TGTGCCAGCAGTTTGGGTTCAGGGTTCGCTGAAGCTTTCTTT.

This chain's CDR3 is CSTRLAGGLETQYF. DNA of the CDR3: TGCAGTACCAGACTAGCGGGAGGTCTCGAGACCCAGTACTTC. This chain uses TRBV20-1 with TRBJ2-5, with 13 bases matching TRBD2. The CDR3 covers 14 residues. Germline V gene data show CDR1 as DFQATT and CDR2 as SNEGSKA (reference sequence). V was pared by 8 bases and J by 5 bases, with 8 bases of the junction left unmatched.

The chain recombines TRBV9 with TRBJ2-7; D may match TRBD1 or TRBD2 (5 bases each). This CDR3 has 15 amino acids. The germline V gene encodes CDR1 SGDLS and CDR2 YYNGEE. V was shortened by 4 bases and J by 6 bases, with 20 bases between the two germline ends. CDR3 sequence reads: CASSYDGASYSEQYF. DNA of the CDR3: TGTGCCAGCAGCTACGACGGGGCGTCTTACAGCGAGCAGTACTTC.

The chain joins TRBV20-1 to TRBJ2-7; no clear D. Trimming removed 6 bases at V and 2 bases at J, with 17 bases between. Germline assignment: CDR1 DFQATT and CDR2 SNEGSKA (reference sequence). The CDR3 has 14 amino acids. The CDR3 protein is CSATGPEVPYEQYF. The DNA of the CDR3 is TGCAGTGCCACCGGGCCCGAGGTTCCCTACGAGCAGTACTTC.

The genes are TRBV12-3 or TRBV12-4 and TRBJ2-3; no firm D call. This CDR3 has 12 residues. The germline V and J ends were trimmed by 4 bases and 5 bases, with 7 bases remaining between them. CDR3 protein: CASSSEGDTQYF. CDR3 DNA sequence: TGTGCCAGCAGTTCCGAAGGAGATACGCAGTATTTT.

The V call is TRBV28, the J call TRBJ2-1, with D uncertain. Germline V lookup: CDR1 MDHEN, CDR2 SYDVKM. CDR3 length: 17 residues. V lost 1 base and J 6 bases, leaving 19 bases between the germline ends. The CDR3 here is CASSLYGRGPERNEQFF. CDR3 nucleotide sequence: TGTGCCAGCAGTTTATATGGTCGCGGACCCGAGCGCAATGAGCAGTTCTTC.

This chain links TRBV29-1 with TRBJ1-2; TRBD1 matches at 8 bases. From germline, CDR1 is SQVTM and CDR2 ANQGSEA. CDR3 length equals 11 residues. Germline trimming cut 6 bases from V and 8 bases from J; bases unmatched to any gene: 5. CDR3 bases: TGCAGCGTCCTGACAGGGGAGGGCTACACCTTC. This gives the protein CSVLTGEGYTF.

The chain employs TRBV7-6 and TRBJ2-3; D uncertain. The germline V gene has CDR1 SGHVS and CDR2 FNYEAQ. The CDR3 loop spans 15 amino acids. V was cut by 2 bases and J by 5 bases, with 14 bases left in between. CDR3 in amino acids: CASSLLPAEEDTQYF. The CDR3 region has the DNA TGTGCCAGCAGCTTACTCCCGGCCGAGGAAGATACGCAGTATTTT.

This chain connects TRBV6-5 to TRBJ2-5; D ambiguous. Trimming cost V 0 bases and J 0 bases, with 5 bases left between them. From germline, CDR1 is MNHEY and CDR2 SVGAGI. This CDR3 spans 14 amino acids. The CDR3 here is CASSYSWYQETQYF. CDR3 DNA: TGTGCCAGCAGTTACTCCTGGTACCAAGAGACCCAGTACTTC.

This CDR3 reads CASSTALWGAPETQYF. For the CDR3, the DNA is TGTGCCAGCAGCACCGCCTTGTGGGGAGCACCTGAGACCCAGTACTTC. J is TRBJ2-5 and V is TRBV7-9, with D maybe TRBD2 (5 bases). The CDR3 totals 16 residues. Trimming pared 5 bases from V and 5 bases from J, leaving 21 bases between. Germline V CDR1 and CDR2: SEHNR, FQNEAQ (reference sequence).

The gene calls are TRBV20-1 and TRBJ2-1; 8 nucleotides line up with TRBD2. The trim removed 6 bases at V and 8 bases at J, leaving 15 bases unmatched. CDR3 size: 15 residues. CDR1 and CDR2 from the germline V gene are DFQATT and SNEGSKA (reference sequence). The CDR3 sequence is CSATASGRSPYEQFF. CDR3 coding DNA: TGCAGTGCAACAGCAAGCGGGAGAAGCCCCTATGAGCAGTTCTTC.

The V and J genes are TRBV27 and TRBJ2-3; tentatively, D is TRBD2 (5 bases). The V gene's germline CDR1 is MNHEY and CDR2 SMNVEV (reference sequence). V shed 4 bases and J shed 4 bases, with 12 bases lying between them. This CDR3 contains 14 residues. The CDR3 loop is CASSSGTRADTQYF. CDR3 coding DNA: TGTGCCAGCAGTTCCGGAACGAGGGCAGATACGCAGTATTTT.

The CDR3 reads CASSPPTTGVGEQYF. In nucleotides, the CDR3 is TGTGCCAGCTCACCACCTACGACAGGGGTCGGCGAGCAGTACTTC. This chain connects TRBV18 to TRBJ2-7, with 8 bases fitting TRBD1. The CDR3 is made up of 15 amino acids. V was pared by 0 bases and J by 6 bases, with 7 bases of the junction left unmatched. The germline V gene has CDR1 KGHSH and CDR2 LQKENI.

CDR3: CASSLLAFSYNEQFF. CDR3 DNA: TGCGCCAGCAGCTTGTTGGCGTTCTCCTACAATGAGCAGTTCTTC. The chain links TRBV5-1 to TRBJ2-1; D unclear. CDR3 length: 15 residues. Trimming shortened V by 1 base and J by 0 bases, and 8 bases separated the two germline ends. Germline V gene sequence: CDR1 SGHRS, CDR2 YFSETQ. Supplemented by reference TRBV5-1 and TRBJ2-1, the full variable domain reads KAGVTQTPRYLIKTRGQQVTLSCSPISGHRSVSWYQQTPGQGLQFLFEYFSETQRNKGNFPGRFSGRQFSNSRSEMNVSTLELGDSALYLCASSLLAFSYNEQFFGPGTRLTVL.

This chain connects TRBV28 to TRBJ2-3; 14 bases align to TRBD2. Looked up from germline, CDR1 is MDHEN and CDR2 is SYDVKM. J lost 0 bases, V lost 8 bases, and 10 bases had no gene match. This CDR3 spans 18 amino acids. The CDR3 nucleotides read TGTGCCAGCGGGGGACTAGCGGGAGAAGTCTTTAGCACAGATACGCAGTATTTT. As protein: CASGGLAGEVFSTDTQYF.

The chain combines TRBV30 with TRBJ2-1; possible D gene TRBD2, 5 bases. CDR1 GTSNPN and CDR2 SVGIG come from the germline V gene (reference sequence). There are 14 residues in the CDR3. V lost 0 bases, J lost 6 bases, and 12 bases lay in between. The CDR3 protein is CAWSVEGLLNEQFF. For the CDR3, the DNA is TGTGCCTGGAGTGTTGAAGGACTTCTCAATGAGCAGTTCTTC. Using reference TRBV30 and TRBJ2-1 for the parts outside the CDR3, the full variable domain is SQTIHQWPATLVQPVGSPLSLECTVEGTSNPNLYWYRQAAGRGLQLLFYSVGIGQISSEVPQNLSASRPQDRQFILSSKKLLLSDSGFYLCAWSVEGLLNEQFFGPGTRLTVL.

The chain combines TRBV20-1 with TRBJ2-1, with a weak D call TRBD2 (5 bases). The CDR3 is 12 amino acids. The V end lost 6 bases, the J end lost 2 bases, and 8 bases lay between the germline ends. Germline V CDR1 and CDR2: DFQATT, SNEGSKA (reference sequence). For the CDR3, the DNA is TGCAGTGCAGCCGGGGCCTACAATGAGCAGTTCTTC. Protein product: CSAAGAYNEQFF.

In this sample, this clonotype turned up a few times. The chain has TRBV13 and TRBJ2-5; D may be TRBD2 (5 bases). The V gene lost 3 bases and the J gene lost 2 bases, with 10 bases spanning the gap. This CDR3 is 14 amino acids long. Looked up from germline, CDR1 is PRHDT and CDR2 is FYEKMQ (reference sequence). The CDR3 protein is CASSLAGRQETQYF. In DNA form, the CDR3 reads TGTGCCAGCAGCTTGGCGGGCAGACAAGAGACCCAGTACTTC.

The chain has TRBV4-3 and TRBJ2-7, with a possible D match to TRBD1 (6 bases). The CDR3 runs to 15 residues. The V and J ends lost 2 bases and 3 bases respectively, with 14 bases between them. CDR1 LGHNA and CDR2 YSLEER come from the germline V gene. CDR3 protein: CASSQSLGHYYEQYF. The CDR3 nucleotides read TGCGCCAGCAGCCAAAGTCTGGGACACTACTACGAGCAGTACTTC.

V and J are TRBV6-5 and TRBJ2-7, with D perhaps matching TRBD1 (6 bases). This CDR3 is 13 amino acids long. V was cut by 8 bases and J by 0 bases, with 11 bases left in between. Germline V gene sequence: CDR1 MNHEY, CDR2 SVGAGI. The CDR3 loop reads CASRDKNSYEQYF. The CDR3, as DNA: TGTGCCAGCCGGGACAAGAACTCCTACGAGCAGTACTTC.